The next 2 T cell receptor beta chains were all read from a single sample in a study of T cell repertoires in cytomegalovirus infection. TCRdb passed the reads through MiXCR, listing each CDR3 protein once. The sample yields about 130,000 distinct CDR3 sequences, 8% to 9% seen once. The sample taken for sequencing was PBMCs. These receptors were obtained from a human donor in good health (CMV status not recorded). Some clones in this sample may be carry-over from other donors' samples.

The sample holds many counts of this clonotype. The CDR3 loop reads CASSLTGGLGANVLTF. The CDR3 DNA reads as TGTGCCAGCAGTTTAACGGGGGGCCTTGGGGCCAACGTCCTGACTTTC. This chain connects TRBV12-3 or TRBV12-4 to TRBJ2-6; D might be TRBD2 (7 bases). This CDR3 contains 16 residues. Trimming took 2 bases from V and 3 from J, leaving 11 bases between them.

Here the CDR3 reads CSATGSVGNQPQHF. CDR3 nucleotide sequence: TGCAGTGCCACAGGGTCGGTTGGCAATCAGCCCCAGCATTTT. This chain uses TRBV20-1 with TRBJ1-5; the D gene is possibly TRBD1 (6 bases). Germline CDR1 DFQATT, CDR2 SNEGSKA (reference sequence). The germline V and J ends were trimmed by 6 bases and 2 bases, with 14 bases remaining between them. CDR3 length: 14 residues.